The 11 T cell receptor beta chains presented below share a single source sample, sequenced in a study of Graves' ophthalmopathy and Graves' hyperthyroidism. The sequenced template was RNA, covering the TCR beta CDR3 region. RT-PCR was first run with HTBI primers, then multiplex PCR in a second round. TCRdb reprocessed the multiplex PCR reads with MiXCR, giving one entry per CDR3 protein. The sample shows about 380,000 distinct CDR3 sequences, roughly 15% of them seen only once. Specimen: peripheral blood. These receptors all come from a woman between 18 and 29 years old with stable Graves' hyperthyroidism.

This clonotype has a count of ten or more. The gene calls are TRBV2 and TRBJ2-7; D call uncertain. This CDR3 has 15 residues. Germline V gene sequence: CDR1 SNHLY, CDR2 FYNNEI. V shed 1 base and J shed 2 bases, with 12 bases lying between them. The CDR3 DNA is TGTGCCAGCAGTGAAGTGTTTGACGGACCCTACGAGCAGTACTTC. Amino acids: CASSEVFDGPYEQYF.

This clonotype has at least ten counts. V usage is TRBV12-5 and J usage is TRBJ1-1, with D hard to call. V was trimmed by 5 bases and J by 3 bases, leaving 10 bases between them. Germline V gene lookup returns CDR1 LGHNT and CDR2 FRNRAP. This CDR3 contains 13 residues. The CDR3 region is CASGRALDTEAFF. CDR3 DNA sequence: TGTGCTAGTGGTCGTGCTTTGGACACTGAAGCTTTCTTT.

The table lists this clonotype with many counts. The chain combines TRBV19 with TRBJ1-2; 8 bases line up with TRBD1. There are 18 residues in the CDR3. J lost 5 bases, V lost 7 bases, and 21 bases had no gene match. Germline-derived CDR1 and CDR2 are LNHDA and SQIVND (reference sequence). In DNA, the CDR3 is TGTGCCAGTAAGGAGGTCGGACAGGGCCCGATCGCGGGGTATGGCTACACCTTC. Its protein is CASKEVGQGPIAGYGYTF.

About this clonotype: This CDR3 is missing its conserved last phenylalanine or tryptophan, likely due to a read error. The chain recombines TRBV20-1 with TRBJ1-1; 8 nucleotides align to TRBD1. Per germline, CDR1 DFQATT and CDR2 SNEGSKA (reference sequence). V trimming: 6 bases; J trimming: 4 bases; junction bases outside the gene matches: 25. This CDR3 spans 19 amino acids. The CDR3 coding sequence is TGCAGTGCAACCCTCTTGACAGGGGCTTTCGGTGTAATTTTCACTGAAGCTTTCTAT. This codes for CSATLLTGAFGVIFTEAFY.

Many counts were recorded for this clonotype. The genes are TRBV12-3 or TRBV12-4 and TRBJ1-5; D call uncertain. This CDR3 is built from 14 residues. Trimming took off 3 bases at V and 5 bases at J, with 11 bases between the two ends. The CDR3: CASSFRETYQPQHF. CDR3 DNA: TGTGCCAGCAGTTTCCGAGAGACCTATCAGCCCCAGCATTTT.

V and J are TRBV7-8 and TRBJ2-7; 11 bases are shared with TRBD2. Germline trimming cut 5 bases from V and 2 bases from J; bases unmatched to any gene: 11. This CDR3 comprises 17 residues. The germline gives CDR1 SGHVS, CDR2 FQNEAQ. The DNA for the CDR3 is TGTGCCAGCAGCAAAAGACCTAGCGGGAGGCCCCCCTACGAGCAGTACTTC. Residues: CASSKRPSGRPPYEQYF.

This clonotype was observed at least ten times. This chain uses TRBV20-1 with TRBJ1-1; possibly TRBD1 for D (5 bases). Germline lookup yields CDR1 DFQATT and CDR2 SNEGSKA (reference sequence). Trimming took 2 bases from V and 4 from J, leaving 17 bases between them. The CDR3 is 15 amino acids. The CDR3 is CSARRPGTEATEAFF. The DNA of the CDR3 is TGCAGTGCTAGAAGGCCAGGGACGGAGGCCACTGAAGCTTTCTTT.

This clonotype was detected ten times or more. The chain couples TRBV12-3 or TRBV12-4 to TRBJ1-1, with D possibly being TRBD1 (5 bases). The CDR3 contains 14 residues. V dropped 7 bases and J dropped 1 base, with 13 bases sitting between them. The CDR3 nucleotides are TGTGCCAGCACCCTGGGACCGGGGAACACTGAAGCTTTCTTT. This sequence encodes CASTLGPGNTEAFF.

This clonotype was seen ten or more times. The chain links TRBV6-5 to TRBJ2-7; the match to TRBD1 covers 9 bases. From germline, CDR1 is MNHEY and CDR2 SVGAGI. The CDR3 is 16 amino acids. J gave up 7 bases and V 4 bases, and 14 bases lay outside the gene matches. CDR3 in amino acids: CASSSSRGTGRGEQYF. The CDR3 DNA is TGTGCCAGCAGTTCTTCAAGAGGGACAGGGCGGGGGGAGCAGTACTTC.

The chain has TRBV2 and TRBJ1-2; D remains ambiguous. The V gene lost 5 bases and the J gene lost 4 bases, with 17 bases spanning the gap. CDR3 length: 15 residues. Germline V gene sequence: CDR1 SNHLY, CDR2 FYNNEI. The CDR3 coding sequence is TGTGCCAGCAGTCCCTCGGCTGGACTCGTCTATGGCTACACCTTC. As protein: CASSPSAGLVYGYTF.

In DNA form, the CDR3 reads TGCAGTGCTAGCAGAGCGGGGGGAGTAGAGACCCAGTACTTC. Translation: CSASRAGGVETQYF. The chain employs TRBV20-1 and TRBJ2-5; TRBD2 agrees at 9 bases. CDR1 is DFQATT, CDR2 SNEGSKA, per germline (reference sequence). This CDR3 is built from 14 residues. V lost 3 bases and J lost 4; bases outside the gene matches: 6.